This T cell receptor beta chain appears in the sequencing data of a study of cytomegalovirus exposure and HLA in healthy donors. J gave up 8 bases and V 5 bases, and 7 bases lay outside the gene matches. Germline V lookup: CDR1 SGHVS, CDR2 FNYEAQ. The CDR3 totals 14 residues. Use of 60 Vbeta and 13 Jbeta primers characterized the PCR. The data were produced by immunoSEQ multiplex PCR, yet TCRdb's version contains in-frame clones alone and is incomplete. The specimen's table records about 210,000 clones. Everyone who donated was a healthy bone marrow donor. Sequences were obtained from PBMCs. The chain links TRBV7-6 to TRBJ1-2, with 11 bases aligning to TRBD1. The sequence was collected from a woman aged 25 to 39 in good health and CMV-seropositive. DNA for the CDR3: TGTGCCAGCAGCCTCGGACAGGGGGCAAAAGGCTACACCTTC. Translation gives CASSLGQGAKGYTF.